This T cell receptor beta chain was observed in a study of CXCR3-negative and CXCR3-positive naive CD8 T cells (dated by TCRdb to the late 2010s). Context from the whole study: In total, some 140 million TRB reads were obtained, or roughly 1.5 +/- 0.3 million reads per library. The diversity and physicochemical repertoire analyses included 11 donors pooled from two independent experiments. The TRBV-TRBJ cluster analysis covered naive subsets from 5 or 6 donors and memory cells from 3 donors.

CDR3 length: 18 amino acids, cysteine to phenylalanine. No DNA accompanies this entry. The germline V gene supplies CDR1 SGHNT and CDR2 YENEEA. For every CD8+ T cell subset, fewer than 350,000 cells were flow-sorted straight into RLT lysis buffer, and each subset was sorted in triplicate. To keep memory contaminants out, a stringent definition of naive CD8+ T cells was applied: CD45RO-CCR7+CD27+CD95-. Peripheral blood mononuclear cells were isolated from buffy coats by standard density gradient centrifugation. Naive CXCR3-negative and CXCR3-positive CD8+ T cells were flow-sorted on a FACSAria III. Total RNA was extracted from sorted cells with an RNeasy Mini Kit. Broad study findings and their caveats: Compared with CXCR3-negative naive cells, CXCR3-positive naive cells had TRB CDR3s with higher hydrophobicity (lower Kidera factor 4), lower energy, and higher strength and volume indices. Both naive subsets had comparably high repertoire diversity, while memory CD8+ T cells had much lower repertoire diversity. Within the same donor, TRBV-TRBJ usage looked similar between naive CXCR3-negative and CXCR3-positive cells, but memory cells had distinct patterns. CXCR3 expression partially decreased after cryopreservation, so most assays used freshly isolated PBMCs. Surface CD5, linked to self-reactivity in mice, was comparable between naive subsets; TCR interaction strength was therefore also inferred from TRB CDR3 physicochemical properties.

Concerning this clonotype: The target of this receptor is not known.

Sequencing relied on a NextSeq 550. The Human TCR Profiling Kit (MiLaboratory) was used to prepare UMI-labeled 5' RACE TRB cDNA libraries. cDNA synthesis used the entire amount of extracted RNA, and PCR amplification then used the entire amount of cDNA produced. Libraries were prepared in parallel with an identical number of PCR cycles. The original pipeline was this. With a requirement of at least two reads per UMI, MIGEC and MiXCR extracted about 52,000 +/- 9,100 unique UMI-labeled TRB cDNA molecules per library. On average, around 40,000 +/- 10,000 functional in-frame TRB CDR3 nucleotide clonotypes lacking stop codons were found per library. After downsampling to 5000 UMI-labeled TRB molecules per sample, diversity metrics, including normalized Shannon-Wiener and Chao1, were computed in VDJtools. VDJtools was used to calculate clonotype-size-weighted physicochemical properties of the central five CDR3 residues, namely interaction energy, strength, volume and Kidera factor 4. TCRdb reprocessed the public reads and reports one entry per CDR3 protein sequence, without DNA. TCRdb, rather than the study authors, made the V and J calls. The table for this sample records 65,000 to 95,000 distinct CDR3 sequences. The top ten hold 1.6% of the sample.

The clonotype comes from a human donor in good health. Some clones in this sample may be carry-over from other donors' samples. Material: naive CXCR3- CD8+ T cells from blood. The sample's cell subset or site label is to be understood as: CD45RO-CCR7+CD27+CD95- naive CD8+ T cells lacking CXCR3 (TNR3-). The V gene is TRBV11-3 and the J gene is TRBJ2-1; checking the TCRdb D call of TRBD2 is not possible without DNA. The CDR3 sequence is CASSLDEGETSGDNEQFF.